This T cell receptor (gamma chain) was sequenced in a study of human gamma delta and Vdelta1 T cells (dated by TCRdb to 2016 to 2019). Describing the broader study: Delta One T cells, Vd1+ gamma-delta T cells, were investigated in the study as cytotoxic effectors against acute myeloid leukemia.

The library was produced with PCR. Sequencing instrument: Illumina MiSeq. Via CATT, TCRdb reprocessed the public reads, and rows with identical DNA were then joined. The sample data list 4,000 to 5,000 gamma-chain clones, and about 32% of these were observed just once. The top ten clones comprise less than 3% of the sample. Broad study findings and their caveats: According to the report, Delta One T cells were polyclonal and showed broad cytotoxic targeting of acute myeloid leukemia.

The CDR1 and CDR2 encoded by the germline V gene are EGSTGY and YDSYTSSV. The CDR3 covers 15 residues, taking in both the cysteine and the phenylalanine. The entry retains the CDR3 DNA only, 45 bases that are in frame from base 1. For this chain, trimming is 0 bases at the V end and 0 bases at the J end, and the number of junction bases without a gene match is 5. Of note for this clone: The specificity of this receptor is unknown. It has no much larger one-base neighbor in the sample; base qualities were not kept.

The V and J genes are TRGV4 and TRGJ1 or TRGJ2. The source is a human donor in good health. Sequencing input: Vdelta1 gamma-delta T cells from blood grown in culture (DOT cells). The sample's cell subset or site, from its label and the paper: Delta One T cells, in vitro expanded/differentiated Vd1+ gamma-delta T cells. The CDR3 has the sequence CATWDGPLNYYKKLF. The DNA is TGTGCCACCTGGGATGGGCCATTGAATTATTATAAGAAACTCTTT.